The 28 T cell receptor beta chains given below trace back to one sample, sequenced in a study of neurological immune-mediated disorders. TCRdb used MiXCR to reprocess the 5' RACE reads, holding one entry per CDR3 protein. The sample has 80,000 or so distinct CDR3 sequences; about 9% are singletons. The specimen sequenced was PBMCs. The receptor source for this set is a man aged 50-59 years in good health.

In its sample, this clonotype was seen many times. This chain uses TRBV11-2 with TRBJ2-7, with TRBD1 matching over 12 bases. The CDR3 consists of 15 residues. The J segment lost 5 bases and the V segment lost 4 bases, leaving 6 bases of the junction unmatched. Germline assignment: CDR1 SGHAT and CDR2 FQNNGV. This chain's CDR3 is CASSSGTGGVNEQYF. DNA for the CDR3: TGTGCCAGCAGCTCTGGGACAGGGGGCGTGAACGAGCAGTACTTC.

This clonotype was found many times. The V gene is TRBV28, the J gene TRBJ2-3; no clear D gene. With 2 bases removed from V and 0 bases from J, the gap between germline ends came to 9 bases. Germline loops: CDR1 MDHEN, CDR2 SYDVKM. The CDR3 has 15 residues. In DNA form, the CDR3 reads TGTGCCAGCAGTTTAGAGCAACCTAGCACAGATACGCAGTATTTT. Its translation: CASSLEQPSTDTQYF.

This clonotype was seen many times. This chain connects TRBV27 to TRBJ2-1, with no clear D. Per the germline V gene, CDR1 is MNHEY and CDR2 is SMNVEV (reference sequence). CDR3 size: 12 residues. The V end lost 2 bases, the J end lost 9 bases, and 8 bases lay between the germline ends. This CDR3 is CASSLRDTEQFF. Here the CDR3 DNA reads TGTGCCAGCAGTTTAAGAGATACTGAGCAGTTCTTC.

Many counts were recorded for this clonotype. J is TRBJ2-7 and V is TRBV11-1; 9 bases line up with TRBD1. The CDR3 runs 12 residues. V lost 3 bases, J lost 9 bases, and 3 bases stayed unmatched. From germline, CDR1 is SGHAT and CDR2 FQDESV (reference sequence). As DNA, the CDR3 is TGTGCCAGCAGCTTGGACAGGGGAAGGCAGTACTTC. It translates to CASSLDRGRQYF. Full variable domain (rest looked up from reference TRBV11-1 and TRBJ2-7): EAEVAQSPRYKITEKSQAVAFWCDPISGHATLYWYRQILGQGPELLVQFQDESVVDDSQLPKDRFSAERLKGVDSTLKIQPAELGDSAMYLCASSLDRGRQYFGPGTRLTVT.

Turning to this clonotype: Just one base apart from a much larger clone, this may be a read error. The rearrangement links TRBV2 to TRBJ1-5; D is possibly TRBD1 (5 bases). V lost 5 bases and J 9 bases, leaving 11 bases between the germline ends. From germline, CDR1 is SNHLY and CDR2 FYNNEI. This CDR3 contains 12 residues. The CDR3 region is CASSPGGGPQHF. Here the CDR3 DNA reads TGTGCCAGCAGTCCCGGGGGAGGGCCCCAGCATTTT.

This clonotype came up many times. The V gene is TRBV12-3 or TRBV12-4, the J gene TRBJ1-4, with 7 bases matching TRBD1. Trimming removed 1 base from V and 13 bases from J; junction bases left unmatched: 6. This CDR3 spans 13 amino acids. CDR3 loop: CASSLGGTVRLFF. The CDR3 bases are TGTGCCAGCAGTTTAGGGGGGACAGTAAGACTGTTTTTT.

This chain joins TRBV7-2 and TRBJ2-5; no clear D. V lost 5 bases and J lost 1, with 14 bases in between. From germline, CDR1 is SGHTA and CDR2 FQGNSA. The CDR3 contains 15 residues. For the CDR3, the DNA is TGTGCCAGCAGCGGAACGACAAACCCCCAAGAGACCCAGTACTTC. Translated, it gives CASSGTTNPQETQYF.

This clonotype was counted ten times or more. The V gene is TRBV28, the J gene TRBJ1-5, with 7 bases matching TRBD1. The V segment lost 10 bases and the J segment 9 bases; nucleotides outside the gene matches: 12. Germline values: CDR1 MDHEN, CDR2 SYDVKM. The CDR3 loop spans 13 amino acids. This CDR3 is CAIQQGPSGPQHF. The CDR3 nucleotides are TGTGCCATCCAACAGGGGCCCTCTGGGCCCCAGCATTTT.

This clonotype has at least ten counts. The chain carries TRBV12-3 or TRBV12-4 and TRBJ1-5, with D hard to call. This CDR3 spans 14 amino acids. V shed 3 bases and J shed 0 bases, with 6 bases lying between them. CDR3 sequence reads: CASSFVDSNQPQHF. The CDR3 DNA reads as TGTGCCAGCAGTTTTGTAGATAGCAATCAGCCCCAGCATTTT.

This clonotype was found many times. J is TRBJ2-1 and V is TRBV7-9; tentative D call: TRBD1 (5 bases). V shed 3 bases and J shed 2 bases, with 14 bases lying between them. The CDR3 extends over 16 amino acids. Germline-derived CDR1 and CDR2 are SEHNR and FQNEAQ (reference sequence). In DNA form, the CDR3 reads TGTGCCAGCAGCTTGCAGACCAGGGTCCCCTACAATGAGCAGTTCTTC. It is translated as CASSLQTRVPYNEQFF.

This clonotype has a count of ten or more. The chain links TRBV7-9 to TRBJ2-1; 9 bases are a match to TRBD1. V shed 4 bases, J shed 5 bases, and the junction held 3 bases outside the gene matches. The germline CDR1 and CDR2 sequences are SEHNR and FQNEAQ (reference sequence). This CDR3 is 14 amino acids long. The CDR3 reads CASSSRTGDNEQFF. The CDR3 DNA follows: TGTGCCAGCAGCTCCAGGACAGGGGACAATGAGCAGTTCTTC.

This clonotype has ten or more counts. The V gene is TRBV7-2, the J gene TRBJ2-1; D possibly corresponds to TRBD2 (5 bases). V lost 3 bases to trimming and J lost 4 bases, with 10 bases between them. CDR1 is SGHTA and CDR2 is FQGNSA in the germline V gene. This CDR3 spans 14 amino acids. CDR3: CASSFQRRYNEQFF. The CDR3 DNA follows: TGTGCCAGCAGCTTTCAGCGGCGATACAATGAGCAGTTCTTC.

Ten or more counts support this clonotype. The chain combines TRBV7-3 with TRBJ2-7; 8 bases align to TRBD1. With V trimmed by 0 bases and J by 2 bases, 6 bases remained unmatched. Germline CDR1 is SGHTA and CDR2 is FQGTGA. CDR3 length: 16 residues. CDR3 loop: CASSLTGGQATYEQYF. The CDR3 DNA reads TGTGCCAGCAGCTTAACGGGGGGACAGGCAACCTACGAGCAGTACTTC.

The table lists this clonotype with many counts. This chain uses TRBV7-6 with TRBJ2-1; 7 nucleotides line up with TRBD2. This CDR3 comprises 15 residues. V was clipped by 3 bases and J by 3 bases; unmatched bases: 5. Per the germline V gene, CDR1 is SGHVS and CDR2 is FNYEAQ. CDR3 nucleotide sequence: TGTGCCAGCAGCTTTAACCAGCGGGACTACAATGAGCAGTTCTTC. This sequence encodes CASSFNQRDYNEQFF.

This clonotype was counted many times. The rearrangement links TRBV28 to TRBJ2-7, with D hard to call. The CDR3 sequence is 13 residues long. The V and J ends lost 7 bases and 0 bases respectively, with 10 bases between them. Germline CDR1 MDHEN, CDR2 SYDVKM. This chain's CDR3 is CASTKSDSYEQYF. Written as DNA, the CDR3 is TGTGCCAGCACCAAGAGCGACTCCTACGAGCAGTACTTC.

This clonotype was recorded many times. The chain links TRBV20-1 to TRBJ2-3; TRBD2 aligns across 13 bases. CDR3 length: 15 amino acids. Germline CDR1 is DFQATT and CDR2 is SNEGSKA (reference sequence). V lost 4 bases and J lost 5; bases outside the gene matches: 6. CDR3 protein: CSANPLAGGGDTQYF. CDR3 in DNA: TGCAGTGCTAACCCACTAGCGGGGGGGGGAGATACGCAGTATTTT.

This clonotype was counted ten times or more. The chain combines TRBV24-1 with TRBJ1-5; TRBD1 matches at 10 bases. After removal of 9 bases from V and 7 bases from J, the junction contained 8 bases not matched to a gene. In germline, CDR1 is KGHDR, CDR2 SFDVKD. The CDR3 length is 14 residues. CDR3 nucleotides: TGTGCCACCGGACCGGGACAGGGGATCCAGCCCCAGCATTTT. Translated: CATGPGQGIQPQHF.

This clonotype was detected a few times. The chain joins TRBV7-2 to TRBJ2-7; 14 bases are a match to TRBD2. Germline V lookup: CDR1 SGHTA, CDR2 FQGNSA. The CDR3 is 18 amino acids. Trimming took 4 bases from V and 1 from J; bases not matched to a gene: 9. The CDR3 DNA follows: TGTGCCAGCAGCTCTGGACTAGCGGGGGGTAAGGTTTCCTACGAGCAGTACTTC. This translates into CASSSGLAGGKVSYEQYF.

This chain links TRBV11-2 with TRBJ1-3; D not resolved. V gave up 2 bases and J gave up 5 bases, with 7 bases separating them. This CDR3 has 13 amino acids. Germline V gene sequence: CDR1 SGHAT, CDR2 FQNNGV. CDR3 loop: CASSLSPRNTIYF. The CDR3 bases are TGTGCCAGCAGCTTATCCCCAAGAAACACCATATATTTT.

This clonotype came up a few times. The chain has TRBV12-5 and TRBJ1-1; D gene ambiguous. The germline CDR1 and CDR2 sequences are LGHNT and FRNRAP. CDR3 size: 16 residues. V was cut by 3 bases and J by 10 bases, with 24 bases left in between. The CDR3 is CASGFLESETPRRAFF. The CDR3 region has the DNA TGTGCTAGTGGTTTCCTGGAGTCCGAGACCCCTAGGAGAGCTTTCTTT. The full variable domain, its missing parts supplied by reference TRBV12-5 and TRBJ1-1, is DARVTQTPRHKVTEMGQEVTMRCQPILGHNTVFWYRQTMMQGLELLAYFRNRAPLDDSGMPKDRFSAEMPDATLATLKIQPSEPRDSAVYFCASGFLESETPRRAFFGQGTRLTVV.

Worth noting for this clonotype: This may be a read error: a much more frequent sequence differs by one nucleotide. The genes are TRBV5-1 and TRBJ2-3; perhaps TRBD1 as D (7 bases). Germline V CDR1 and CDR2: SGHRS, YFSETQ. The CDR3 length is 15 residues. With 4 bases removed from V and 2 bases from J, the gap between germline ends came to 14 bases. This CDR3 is CASSRGTVATDTQYF. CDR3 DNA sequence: TGCGCCAGCAGCCGCGGGACAGTAGCCACAGATACGCAGTATTTT. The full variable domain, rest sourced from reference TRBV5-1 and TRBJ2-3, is KAGVTQTPRYLIKTRGQQVTLSCSPISGHRSVSWYQQTPGQGLQFLFEYFSETQRNKGNFPGRFSGRQFSNSRSEMNVSTLELGDSALYLCASSRGTVATDTQYFGPGTRLTVL.

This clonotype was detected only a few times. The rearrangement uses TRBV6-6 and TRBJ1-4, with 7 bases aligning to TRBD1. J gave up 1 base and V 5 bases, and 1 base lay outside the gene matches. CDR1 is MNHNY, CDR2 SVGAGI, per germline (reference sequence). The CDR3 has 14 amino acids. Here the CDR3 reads CASSRDRTNEKLFF. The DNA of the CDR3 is TGTGCCAGCAGTCGGGACAGAACTAATGAAAAACTGTTTTTT.

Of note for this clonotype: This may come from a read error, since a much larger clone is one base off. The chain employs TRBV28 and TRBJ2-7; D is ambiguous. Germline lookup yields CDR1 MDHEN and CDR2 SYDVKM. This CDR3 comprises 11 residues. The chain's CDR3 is CASSPRYDQYF. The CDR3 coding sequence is TGTGCCAGCAGCCCCCGGTACGATCAGTACTTC. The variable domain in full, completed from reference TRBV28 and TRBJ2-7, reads DVKVTQSSRYLVKRTGEKVFLECVQDMDHENMFWYRQDPGLGLRLIYFSYDVKMKEKGDIPEGYSVSREKKERFSLILESASTNQTSMYLCASSPRYDQYFGPGTRLTVT.

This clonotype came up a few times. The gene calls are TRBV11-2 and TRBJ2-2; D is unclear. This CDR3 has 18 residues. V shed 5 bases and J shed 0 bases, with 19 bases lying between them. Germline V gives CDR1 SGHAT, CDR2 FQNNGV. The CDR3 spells CASSMTYGQPPNTGELFF. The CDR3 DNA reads TGTGCCAGCAGCATGACCTACGGGCAGCCACCGAACACCGGGGAGCTGTTTTTT.

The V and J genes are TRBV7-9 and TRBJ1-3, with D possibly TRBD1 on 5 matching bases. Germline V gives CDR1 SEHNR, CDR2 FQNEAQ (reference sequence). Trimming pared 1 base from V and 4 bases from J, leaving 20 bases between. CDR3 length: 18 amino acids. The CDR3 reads CASSLVILGRDHGNTIYF. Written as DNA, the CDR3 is TGTGCCAGCAGCTTAGTGATACTGGGCAGGGATCACGGAAACACCATATATTTT.

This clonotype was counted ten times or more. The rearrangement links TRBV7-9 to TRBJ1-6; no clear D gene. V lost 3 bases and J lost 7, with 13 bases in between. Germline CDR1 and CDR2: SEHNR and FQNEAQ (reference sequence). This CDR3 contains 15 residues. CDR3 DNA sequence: TGTGCCAGCAGCTTGGCACCAAGGATAAATTCACCCCTCCACTTT. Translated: CASSLAPRINSPLHF.

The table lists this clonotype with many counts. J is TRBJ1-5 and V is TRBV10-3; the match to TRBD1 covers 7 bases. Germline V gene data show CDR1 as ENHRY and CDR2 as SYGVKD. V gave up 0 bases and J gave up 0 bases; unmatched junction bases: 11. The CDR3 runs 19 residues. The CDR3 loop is CAISESGRGELYSNQPQHF. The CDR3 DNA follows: TGTGCCATCAGTGAGTCGGGCAGGGGGGAGCTTTATAGCAATCAGCCCCAGCATTTT.

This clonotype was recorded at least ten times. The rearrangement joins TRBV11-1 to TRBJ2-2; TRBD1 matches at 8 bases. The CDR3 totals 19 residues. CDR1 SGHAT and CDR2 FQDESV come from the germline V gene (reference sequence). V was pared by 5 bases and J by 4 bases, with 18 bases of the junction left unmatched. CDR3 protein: CASSRGTGGVVGLTGELFF. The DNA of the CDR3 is TGTGCCAGCAGCCGCGGGACAGGCGGAGTAGTGGGTCTCACCGGGGAGCTGTTTTTT.